This T cell receptor beta chain was retrieved from a study of post-analysis software for immune sequencing data. Notes on the study in general: Samples from one preparation batch, clustered by F measure, grouped strongly together. Normalized Chao1 diversity was significantly reduced in patients versus controls.

In regard to this clonotype: Its antigen is undetermined.

Unique molecular identifiers were present in the TCR beta cDNA libraries. Using its own MiXCR run on the PCR reads, TCRdb lists one record per CDR3 protein. The repertoire holds hundreds of thousands of distinct CDR3 sequences, with 30% as singletons. This TCR came from a girl under 18 with multiple sclerosis. The source material was blood.

Here the CDR3 reads CASSLGLASGAGDTQYF. CDR3 DNA: TGTGCCAGCAGCTTAGGATTGGCCAGCGGGGCGGGAGATACGCAGTATTTT. V gene TRBV7-2 combines with J gene TRBJ2-3, with 7 bases matching TRBD2. The CDR3 extends over 17 amino acids. V was clipped by 1 base and J by 5 bases; unmatched bases: 12. The germline V gene encodes CDR1 SGHTA and CDR2 FQGNSA.